This T cell receptor beta chain was retrieved from a study of CD8 T cells in ankylosing spondylitis. Findings of the study overall: What appeared characteristic of ankylosing spondylitis blood was a TCR beta motif of seven to nine highly homologous variants.

Scientists made TCR beta libraries using quantitative 5'-RACE with molecular barcodes. TCRdb passed the 5' RACE reads through MiXCR, listing each CDR3 protein once. The table lists about 800,000 distinct CDR3 sequences, approximately 10% of them singletons. Many counts were recorded for this clonotype. What it recognizes is unknown. The receptor's source is a male donor with ankylosing spondylitis. Material for sequencing was blood, either unsorted or a sorted T cell fraction (not recorded which).

The CDR3 spells CASSPARPYEQYF. The CDR3 DNA follows: TGTGCCAGCAGCCCAGCCAGGCCCTACGAGCAGTACTTC. The J gene is TRBJ2-7, the V gene TRBV7-2, with D hard to call. The CDR3 is 13 residues long. Germline V CDR1 and CDR2: SGHTA, FQGNSA. The ends were cut back, 5 bases at V and 2 bases at J, with 10 bases in the middle.